These 22 T cell receptor beta chains originate from one sample sequenced in a study of blood T cell repertoires in COVID-19. Generated by immunoSEQ multiplex PCR, the TCRdb table keeps only in-frame clones and is missing some. The sample contains around 150,000 clones, around 83% of which appear only once. The sample comprised peripheral blood. The receptors stem from a man aged 35-49 years with acute or convalescent COVID-19.

V usage is TRBV9 and J usage is TRBJ2-5, with 13 bases that match TRBD2. V gave up 3 bases and J gave up 4 bases; unmatched junction bases: 3. The CDR3 totals 15 residues. The germline gives CDR1 SGDLS, CDR2 YYNGEE. CDR3 coding DNA: TGTGCCAGCAGCGCGACTAGCGGGGGGACAGAGACCCAGTACTTC. Its protein is CASSATSGGTETQYF.

This clone was found once. This rearrangement joins TRBV27 to TRBJ1-2, with a tentative D call TRBD1 (6 bases). The CDR3 covers 15 residues. The V and J ends lost 0 bases and 2 bases respectively, with 10 bases between them. CDR1 and CDR2 from the germline V gene are MNHEY and SMNVEV (reference sequence). CDR3 protein: CASSLSRTVNYGYTF. The CDR3 region has the DNA TGTGCCAGCAGTTTATCAAGGACAGTAAACTATGGCTACACCTTC.

This clone was seen a single time. The chain couples TRBV5-1 to TRBJ1-1; 10 nucleotides match TRBD1. CDR1 is SGHRS and CDR2 is YFSETQ in the germline V gene. Losses at the gene ends were 4 bases for V and 6 bases for J; bases not matched to a gene: 6. The CDR3 loop spans 14 amino acids. CDR3 coding DNA: TGCGCCAGCAGCCTTCGACAGGGGGCGGCTGAAGCTTTCTTT. It specifies CASSLRQGAAEAFF.

A single count supports this clone. V usage is TRBV6-5 and J usage is TRBJ2-3; TRBD1 aligns across 7 bases. Trimming at V came to 2 bases and at J to 2 bases, leaving 4 bases not matched to a gene. The CDR3 spans 15 residues. Germline assignment: CDR1 MNHEY and CDR2 SVGAGI. CDR3: CASSYGQGVTDTQYF. CDR3 nucleotide sequence: TGTGCCAGCAGTTACGGCCAGGGGGTCACAGATACGCAGTATTTT.

This clone was observed a single time. The chain is built from TRBV3-1 (or the pseudogene TRBV3-2) and TRBJ2-5, with 12 bases matching TRBD2. Germline lookup yields CDR1 LGHDT and CDR2 YNNKEL (reference sequence). The V gene end was trimmed by 5 bases and the J gene end by 4 bases; junction bases not matched to a gene: 11. The CDR3 covers 17 residues. The CDR3 nucleotides read TGTGCCAGCAGCGAGACTAGCGGGGGAGGAAGCGGAGAGACCCAGTACTTC. It encodes CASSETSGGGSGETQYF.

The chain is built from TRBV2 and TRBJ2-2; no clear D. Per the germline V gene, CDR1 is SNHLY and CDR2 is FYNNEI. Trimming removed 3 bases from V and 0 bases from J, with 14 bases in between. The CDR3 covers 17 residues. The CDR3 is CASSDLGQATNTGELFF. The CDR3, as DNA: TGTGCCAGCAGTGATCTCGGTCAGGCAACGAACACCGGGGAGCTGTTTTTT. The full variable domain, with the rest looked up from reference TRBV2 and TRBJ2-2, is EPEVTQTPSHQVTQMGQEVILRCVPISNHLYFYWYRQILGQKVEFLVSFYNNEISEKSEIFDDQFSVERPDGSNFTLKIRSTKLEDSAMYFCASSDLGQATNTGELFFGEGSRLTVL.

CDR3 in amino acids: CASSPQTGTWNEQFF. The CDR3, as DNA: TGTGCCAGCAGCCCCCAAACGGGGACTTGGAATGAGCAGTTCTTC. J is TRBJ2-1 and V is TRBV9; D is perhaps TRBD2 (6 bases). V shed 4 bases and J shed 7 bases, with 18 bases lying between them. This CDR3 has 15 amino acids. The germline V gene has CDR1 SGDLS and CDR2 YYNGEE.

The rearrangement joins TRBV6-5 to TRBJ1-2; possible D gene TRBD1, 6 bases. The CDR3 has 16 amino acids. The V end was cut by 4 bases, the J end by 0 bases, with 15 bases between. CDR1 and CDR2 (germline): MNHEY, SVGAGI. CDR3 sequence reads: CASSFSGTRTNYGYTF. The CDR3 nucleotides are TGTGCCAGCAGTTTTTCCGGGACACGGACTAACTATGGCTACACCTTC.

V and J are TRBV10-3 and TRBJ2-3; D may be TRBD1 (6 bases). With 6 bases removed from V and 1 base from J, the gap between germline ends came to 11 bases. The CDR3 has 14 residues. Germline V lookup: CDR1 ENHRY, CDR2 SYGVKD. CDR3: CAIRGSGGTDTQYF. In nucleotides, the CDR3 is TGTGCCATCAGGGGTTCAGGGGGCACAGATACGCAGTATTTT.

The chain carries TRBV23-1 and TRBJ2-7, with a tentative D call TRBD2 (5 bases). TRBV23-1 is noted as an ORF with a role that remains uncertain. Trimming left V 3 bases short and J 6 bases short, with 15 bases between. The CDR3 totals 14 residues. The CDR3 sequence is CASSHPRISGEQYF. CDR3 bases: TGCGCCAGCAGTCATCCCCGAATCAGCGGCGAGCAGTACTTC.

In regard to this clone: The CDR3 does not end in the conserved phenylalanine or tryptophan, so this is likely a read error. The CDR3 protein is CASSGGGLGGYTL. The CDR3 DNA sequence: TGTGCCAGCAGCGGAGGGGGCTTAGGCGGCTACACCCTC. The chain carries TRBV2 and TRBJ1-2; 7 nucleotides align to TRBD1. V lost 6 bases, J lost 8 bases, and 9 bases stayed unmatched. The CDR3 totals 13 residues. Germline CDR1 and CDR2: SNHLY and FYNNEI.

This chain links TRBV9 with TRBJ1-4, with a weak D call TRBD1 (5 bases). The V end was cut by 3 bases, the J end by 12 bases, with 9 bases between. The CDR3 is 11 amino acids. Looked up from germline, CDR1 is SGDLS and CDR2 is YYNGEE. In DNA, the CDR3 is TGTGCCAGCAGCGGTGGGGGGGAACTGTTTTTT. This translates into CASSGGGELFF. Combining the CDR3 with reference TRBV9 and TRBJ1-4 gives the whole variable domain DSGVTQTPKHLITATGQRVTLRCSPRSGDLSVYWYQQSLDQGLQFLIQYYNGEERAKGNILERFSAQQFPDLHSELNLSSLELGDSALYFCASSGGGELFFGSGTQLSVL.

V is TRBV9 and J is TRBJ2-7; D might be TRBD1 (6 bases). The length of the CDR3 is 14 residues. The V end was cut by 2 bases, the J end by 3 bases, with 12 bases between. CDR1 and CDR2 (germline): SGDLS, YYNGEE. The CDR3 bases are TGTGCCAGCAGCGTTACTGGGGACATCTACGAGCAGTACTTC. It specifies CASSVTGDIYEQYF.

This clone was seen a single time. The same CDR3 arises from other DNA sequences in this sample as well. The chain couples TRBV28 to TRBJ2-3, with TRBD2 matching 10 bases. CDR3 length: 14 residues. CDR1 and CDR2 (germline): MDHEN, SYDVKM. V lost 5 bases and J lost 3; bases outside the gene matches: 2. The CDR3 coding sequence is TGTGCCAGCAGTCTGGGACTAGCGACAGATACGCAGTATTTT. Its translation is CASSLGLATDTQYF.

The chain combines TRBV28 with TRBJ1-1; D unclear. The germline V and J ends were trimmed by 1 base and 2 bases, with 2 bases remaining between them. Germline V gives CDR1 MDHEN, CDR2 SYDVKM. This CDR3 has 12 residues. The CDR3 DNA sequence: TGTGCCAGCAGTTTATTAAACACTGAAGCTTTCTTT. This codes for CASSLLNTEAFF.

Here the CDR3 reads CASSVSGYGYTF. In DNA form, the CDR3 reads TGTGCCAGCAGTGTTTCAGGCTATGGCTACACCTTC. The rearrangement joins TRBV2 to TRBJ1-2, with D uncertain. The CDR3 sequence is 12 residues long. Trimming removed 4 bases at V and 4 bases at J, with 7 bases between. Germline assignment: CDR1 SNHLY and CDR2 FYNNEI. The whole variable domain, remainder taken from reference TRBV2 and TRBJ1-2, is EPEVTQTPSHQVTQMGQEVILRCVPISNHLYFYWYRQILGQKVEFLVSFYNNEISEKSEIFDDQFSVERPDGSNFTLKIRSTKLEDSAMYFCASSVSGYGYTFGSGTRLTVV.

This chain links TRBV7-3 with TRBJ2-3; D might be TRBD2 (5 bases). Germline CDR1 and CDR2: SGHTA and FQGTGA. V gave up 2 bases and J gave up 8 bases, with 14 bases separating them. This CDR3 region has 14 residues. The CDR3 sequence: CASSLPATGGTQYF. CDR3 sequence (DNA): TGTGCCAGCAGCTTACCTGCGACTGGAGGTACGCAGTATTTT.

This rearrangement joins TRBV5-1 to TRBJ1-1; maybe TRBD1 (6 bases). The CDR3 sequence is 12 residues long. V was shortened by 2 bases and J by 8 bases, with 10 bases between the two germline ends. Germline-derived CDR1 and CDR2 are SGHRS and YFSETQ. The CDR3 DNA reads TGCGCCAGCAGCTTCCTGGGGACAGAAGCTTTCTTT. Protein product: CASSFLGTEAFF.

This chain connects TRBV9 to TRBJ1-3; D gene uncertain. Germline V gives CDR1 SGDLS, CDR2 YYNGEE. Trimming shortened V by 6 bases and J by 0 bases, and 19 bases separated the two germline ends. The CDR3 totals 17 residues. CDR3 sequence reads: CASTHPAGDGSGNTIYF. CDR3 coding DNA: TGTGCCAGCACCCACCCGGCAGGCGACGGCTCTGGAAACACCATATATTTT.

This clone was recorded a few times. The chain is built from TRBV12-3 or TRBV12-4 and TRBJ1-4; D gene ambiguous. This CDR3 contains 11 residues. V shed 6 bases and J shed 4 bases, with 3 bases lying between them. The DNA for the CDR3 is TGTGCCAGCAGCTATAATGAAAAACTGTTTTTT. It translates to CASSYNEKLFF.

J is TRBJ1-6 and V is TRBV19; the D is unclear. Trimming shortened V by 6 bases and J by 5 bases, and 17 bases separated the two germline ends. This CDR3 is 16 amino acids long. Germline V CDR1 and CDR2: LNHDA, SQIVND (reference sequence). CDR3 amino acids: CASRDFSRLDNSPLHF. The CDR3 DNA reads as TGTGCCAGTAGGGACTTTTCCCGGTTGGATAATTCACCCCTCCACTTT.

The rearrangement uses TRBV5-1 and TRBJ2-7; 9 positions agree with TRBD2. Trimming cost V 0 bases and J 2 bases; bases outside gene matches: 0. There are 14 residues in the CDR3. The germline CDR1 and CDR2 sequences are SGHRS and YFSETQ. CDR3 sequence (DNA): TGCGCCAGCAGCTTGGTAGCGGGGGCCTACGAGCAGTACTTC. It is translated as CASSLVAGAYEQYF.